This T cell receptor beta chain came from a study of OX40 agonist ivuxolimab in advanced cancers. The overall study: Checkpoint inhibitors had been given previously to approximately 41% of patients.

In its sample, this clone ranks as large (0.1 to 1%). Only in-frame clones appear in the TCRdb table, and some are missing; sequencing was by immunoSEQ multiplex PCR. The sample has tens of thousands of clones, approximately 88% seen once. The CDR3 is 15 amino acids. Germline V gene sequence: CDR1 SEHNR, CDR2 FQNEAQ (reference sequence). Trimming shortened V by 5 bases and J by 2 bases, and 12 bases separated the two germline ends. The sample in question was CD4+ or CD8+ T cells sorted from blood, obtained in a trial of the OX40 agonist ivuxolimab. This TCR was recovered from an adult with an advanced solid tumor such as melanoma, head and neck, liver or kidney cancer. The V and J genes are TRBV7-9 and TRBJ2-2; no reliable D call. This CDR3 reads CASSPTRVNTGELFF. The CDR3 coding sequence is TGTGCCAGCAGCCCAACACGGGTTAACACCGGGGAGCTGTTTTTT.